These 11 T cell receptor beta chains were sequenced from one sample in a study of T cells after yellow fever vaccination. One entry per CDR3 protein results from TCRdb running MiXCR on the 5' RACE reads. Altogether some 130,000 distinct CDR3 sequences are present, 6.6% being singletons, with the ten largest covering more than 0.6%. The starting material was CD4+ T cells sorted from PBMCs, obtained 10 days after the yellow fever booster vaccination. The receptors were sampled from a man aged 25 to 40 who received the YFV17D yellow fever vaccine.

In this sample, this clonotype turned up many times. The CDR3 region is CASSLQRTESNGYTF. The CDR3 DNA is TGTGCCAGCAGCCTCCAGAGGACAGAGTCTAATGGCTACACCTTC. The chain is built from TRBV12-3 or TRBV12-4 and TRBJ1-2; D perhaps matches TRBD1 (6 bases). V was pared by 6 bases and J by 6 bases, with 20 bases between. CDR3 length: 15 residues.

This clonotype was detected many times. The chain joins TRBV29-1 to TRBJ2-1; 9 nucleotides match TRBD2. The V segment lost 4 bases and the J segment 7 bases; nucleotides outside the gene matches: 8. Germline CDR1 reads SQVTM; CDR2 reads ANQGSEA. The CDR3 is made up of 14 amino acids. This CDR3 is CSVAPGTSSNEQFF. The DNA of the CDR3 is TGCAGCGTTGCTCCCGGGACTAGCAGTAATGAGCAGTTCTTC.

This clonotype was seen repeatedly, ten times or more. The V gene is TRBV12-3 or TRBV12-4, the J gene TRBJ1-1; 8 bases line up with TRBD1. The V segment lost 6 bases and the J segment 8 bases; nucleotides outside the gene matches: 8. This CDR3 spans 13 amino acids. The CDR3 loop is CASRPDRGLEAFF. DNA of the CDR3: TGTGCCAGCAGGCCCGACAGGGGCTTGGAAGCTTTCTTT.

Ten or more counts support this clonotype. The chain couples TRBV12-3 or TRBV12-4 to TRBJ2-1; 10 bases align to TRBD2. The CDR3 runs 16 residues. V was clipped by 5 bases and J by 5 bases; unmatched bases: 9. This CDR3 reads CASSPNSGRPHNEQFF. CDR3 DNA: TGTGCCAGCAGTCCCAATAGCGGGAGGCCTCACAATGAGCAGTTCTTC.

Regarding this clonotype: It may be a read error: a sequence one base away is much more abundant. This sequence joins TRBV2 and TRBJ2-1; unclear D gene. The germline V and J ends were trimmed by 5 bases and 6 bases, with 14 bases remaining between them. This CDR3 spans 14 amino acids. Germline V CDR1 and CDR2: SNHLY, FYNNEI. CDR3 sequence (DNA): TGTGCCAGCAGTACGTCCCTGATGTCCAATGAGCAGTTCTTC. As protein: CASSTSLMSNEQFF.

This clonotype was detected many times. V usage is TRBV5-5 and J usage is TRBJ2-7, with D perhaps matching TRBD2 (5 bases). The CDR3 totals 15 residues. The germline V gene encodes CDR1 SGHKS and CDR2 YYEKEE (reference sequence). V was pared by 1 base and J by 2 bases, with 13 bases between. CDR3 sequence reads: CASSLRSPGTYEQYF. The CDR3 DNA follows: TGTGCCAGCAGCTTGCGTAGCCCCGGGACCTACGAGCAGTACTTC.

There are many counts of this clonotype. This sequence joins TRBV20-1 and TRBJ2-1, with D unclear. Trimming left V 4 bases short and J 1 base short, with 8 bases between. The CDR3 spans 13 residues. Germline loops: CDR1 DFQATT, CDR2 SNEGSKA (reference sequence). This chain's CDR3 is CSANKWSYNEQFF. The DNA of the CDR3 is TGCAGTGCTAATAAGTGGTCCTACAATGAGCAGTTCTTC.

The genes are TRBV18 and TRBJ2-3, with 10 bases aligning to TRBD2. The germline CDR1 and CDR2 sequences are KGHSH and LQKENI. V was pared by 2 bases and J by 6 bases, with 5 bases of the junction left unmatched. This CDR3 has 15 residues. The CDR3 sequence is CASSPTSGTWDTQYF. CDR3 nucleotides: TGTGCCAGCTCACCAACTAGCGGGACGTGGGATACGCAGTATTTT.

In its sample, this clonotype was seen many times. The chain is built from TRBV7-3 and TRBJ2-6; D is possibly TRBD2 (6 bases). The CDR3 consists of 16 residues. V was trimmed by 5 bases and J by 0 bases, leaving 11 bases between them. The germline V gene encodes CDR1 SGHTA and CDR2 FQGTGA. CDR3 sequence: CASSTHGSSGANVLTF. The CDR3 bases are TGTGCCAGCAGCACACACGGGAGCTCTGGGGCCAACGTCCTGACTTTC.

This chain joins TRBV27 and TRBJ2-5; D may be TRBD2 (6 bases). V shed 6 bases and J shed 7 bases, with 15 bases lying between them. The CDR3 contains 13 residues. The germline V gene encodes CDR1 MNHEY and CDR2 SMNVEV (reference sequence). CDR3 nucleotides: TGTGCCAGCAGGGAACCGGGGGTAAGGACCCAGTACTTC. It is translated as CASREPGVRTQYF.

This clonotype was counted many times. The V and J genes are TRBV7-2 and TRBJ1-4; D unresolved. Germline CDR1 SGHTA, CDR2 FQGNSA. Trimming removed 2 bases at V and 0 bases at J, with 4 bases between. The CDR3 has 14 residues. CDR3 residues: CASSLFATNEKLFF. The CDR3 nucleotides read TGTGCCAGCAGCTTATTTGCAACTAATGAAAAACTGTTTTTT.